This T cell receptor beta chain emerged from a study of siplizumab effects on memory and regulatory T cells. Turning to this clone: What it binds is unknown.

Study-wide findings and caveats: Contribution to the alloresponse seemed major for naive T cells, which also seemed more diverse than memory cells. Proliferating clones, CD4+ or CD8+, lacked an assignable naive or memory phenotype in roughly 75-97% of cases. Of the alloreactive clones, only a minor fraction mapped to unstimulated subsets. Confirmatory evidence of suppressive function in proliferating siplizumab-culture Tregs was not obtained.

Clones were sequenced by immunoSEQ multiplex PCR, and TCRdb holds only the in-frame ones, with some missing. The data contain over 100,000 clones, about 90% of them singletons. This TCR came from a human donor in good health. The sample taken for sequencing was Tregs sorted from blood.

This chain's CDR3 is CASSSFGEQFF. CDR3 bases: TGCGCCAGCAGCTCATTCGGTGAGCAGTTCTTC. V and J are TRBV5-1 and TRBJ2-1; D remains ambiguous. The V gene lost 3 bases and the J gene lost 9 bases, with 7 bases spanning the gap. The germline CDR1 and CDR2 sequences are SGHRS and YFSETQ. The CDR3 sequence is 11 residues long.